One T cell receptor beta chain is described in this entry. What antigen it recognizes has not been identified. No base qualities exist here, and no much larger clone lies one base off it. From a lookup of the germline V gene, CDR1 and CDR2 are MGHRA and YSYEKL. Cut back by 1 base and 3 bases, the V and J ends lie 18 bases apart. From its cysteine to its phenylalanine, the CDR3 spans 17 amino acids. Left in the record is the CDR3 DNA by itself, 51 bases read in frame from the first base. This entry belongs to a study of early T cells in non-severe SARS-CoV-2 infection (dated by TCRdb to about 2021). As for the study more broadly: TCR sequencing used bulk RNA from unsorted whole blood, so alpha and beta chains could not be paired. The research as a whole found: VDJdb matching was skewed toward anti-spike CD8 responses, so virus-specific expansions were likely underestimated and private and CD4 specificities were missed.

Library preparation employed 5' RACE. TCRdb names NextSeq 500 as the instrument used. To correct for sequencing error and PCR bias, the TCR library protocol tagged individual cDNA molecules with unique molecular identifiers. Both TCR alpha and beta chains were sequenced, and tight co-correlation was observed between alpha and beta sequence abundances in each sample. The authors processed their data as follows. Decombinator V4 was used to annotate TCR sequences for V gene, J gene and CDR3. Expanded TCRs were defined as changing significantly between any two time points under a Poisson model with p below 0.0001. TCR abundances were normalised to the total number of TCRs sequenced per sample and expressed as counts per million. TRAV1-2 paired with TRAJ12, TRAJ20 or TRAJ33 defined MAIT TCRs, while TRAV10 paired with TRAJ18 defined iNKT TCRs. A search of VDJdb, accessed on 1 November 2021, was run for TCRs annotated to CMV, EBV and SARS-CoV-2, with TCRs annotated for multiple antigens excluded. TCRdb ran its own pipeline on the public reads, namely fastp trimming at Q25 and MiXCR clone calling, and kept in-frame beta chains. Rows merge per CDR3 protein into single entries with the most common DNA and genes. The V and J calls and clone size come from TCRdb's table, not from the authors' own analysis. The sample data list over 80,000 distinct CDR3 sequences, and 14% to 15% of these were observed just once. In total, the top ten clones hold roughly 9.8% of the sample.

A case-control design nested within a healthcare worker cohort in London, UK, was used, with weekly nasopharyngeal swab PCR tests and blood sampling performed. Healthcare workers were recruited between 23 and 31 March 2020, during the week of the UK lockdown, and were followed weekly for up to roughly 15 weeks. This clonotype was obtained from an adult who was a healthcare worker with PCR-confirmed SARS-CoV-2 infection or an uninfected control (not recorded which). The sample consisted of whole blood. This chain joins TRBV4-1 to TRBJ1-2, and perhaps TRBD1 as D gene, on 5 matching bases. The CDR3 region has the sequence CASSQVPIRDGYYGYTF. The nucleotide sequence is given as TGCGCCAGCAGCCAAGTCCCGATACGGGACGGGTACTATGGCTACACCTTC.